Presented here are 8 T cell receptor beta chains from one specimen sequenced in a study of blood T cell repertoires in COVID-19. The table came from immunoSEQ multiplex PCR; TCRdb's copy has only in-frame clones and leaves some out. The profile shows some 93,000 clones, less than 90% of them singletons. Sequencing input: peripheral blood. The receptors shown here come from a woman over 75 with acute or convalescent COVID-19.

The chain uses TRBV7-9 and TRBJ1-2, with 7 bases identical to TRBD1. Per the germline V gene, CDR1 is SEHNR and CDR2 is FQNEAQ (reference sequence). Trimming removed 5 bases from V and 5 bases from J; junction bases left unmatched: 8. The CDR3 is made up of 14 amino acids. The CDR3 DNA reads TGTGCCAGCAGCCGACAACAGGGGACTTATGGCTACACCTTC. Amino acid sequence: CASSRQQGTYGYTF.

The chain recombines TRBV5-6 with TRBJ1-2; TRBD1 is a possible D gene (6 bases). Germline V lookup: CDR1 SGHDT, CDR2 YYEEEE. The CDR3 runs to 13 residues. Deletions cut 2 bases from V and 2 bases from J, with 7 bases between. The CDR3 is CASSFGQNYGYTF. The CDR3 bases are TGTGCCAGCAGCTTTGGACAGAACTATGGCTACACCTTC.

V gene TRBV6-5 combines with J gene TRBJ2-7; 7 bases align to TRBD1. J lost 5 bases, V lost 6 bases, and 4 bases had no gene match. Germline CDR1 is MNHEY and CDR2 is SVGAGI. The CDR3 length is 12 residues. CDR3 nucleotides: TGTGCCAGCAGCCCCGACAGGGACGAGCAGTACTTC. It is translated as CASSPDRDEQYF.

This CDR3 reads CASSSRTGDPDTQYF. In nucleotides, the CDR3 is TGCGCCAGCAGCTCAAGGACAGGGGACCCAGATACGCAGTATTTT. The gene calls are TRBV5-1 and TRBJ2-3, with 9 bases identical to TRBD1. CDR1 is SGHRS, CDR2 YFSETQ, per germline. The V segment lost 3 bases and the J segment 4 bases; nucleotides outside the gene matches: 6. This CDR3 contains 15 residues.

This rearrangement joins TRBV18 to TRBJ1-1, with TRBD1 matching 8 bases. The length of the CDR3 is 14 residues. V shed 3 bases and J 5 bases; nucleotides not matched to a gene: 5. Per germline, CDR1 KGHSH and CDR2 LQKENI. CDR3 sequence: CASSPFRQGTEAFF. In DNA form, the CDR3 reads TGTGCCAGCTCACCGTTTAGACAGGGGACTGAAGCTTTCTTT.

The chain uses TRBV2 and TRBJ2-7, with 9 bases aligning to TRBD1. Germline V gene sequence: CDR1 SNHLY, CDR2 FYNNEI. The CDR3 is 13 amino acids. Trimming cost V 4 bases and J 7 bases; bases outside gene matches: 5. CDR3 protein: CASSADRGREQYF. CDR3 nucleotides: TGTGCCAGCAGTGCAGACAGGGGGAGAGAGCAGTACTTC.

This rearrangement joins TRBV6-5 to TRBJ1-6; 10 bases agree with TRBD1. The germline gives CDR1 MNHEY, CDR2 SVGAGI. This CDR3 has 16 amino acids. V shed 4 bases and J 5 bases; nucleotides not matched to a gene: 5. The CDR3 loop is CASSSGQGSHNSPLHF. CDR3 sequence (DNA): TGTGCCAGCAGTTCGGGACAGGGGTCTCATAATTCACCCCTCCACTTT.

CDR3 in amino acids: CASSETTGGSNQPQHF. CDR3 DNA: TGTGCCAGCAGTGAAACGACAGGGGGAAGCAATCAGCCCCAGCATTTT. The chain employs TRBV2 and TRBJ1-5; TRBD1 agrees at 9 bases. The CDR3 is 16 residues long. The ends lost 2 bases at V and 1 base at J; junction bases unmatched: 3. Germline CDR1 SNHLY, CDR2 FYNNEI.